These T cell receptor beta chains were read from a single sample in a study of response to subunit inactivated influenza vaccine. TCRdb ran MiXCR on the RT-PCR reads and lists one entry per CDR3 protein. Of fewer than 550,000 distinct CDR3 sequences detected, roughly 25% appear once; the ten largest clones hold approximately 2%. Here the sequenced sample was CD4+ T cells sorted from PBMCs, taken 4 to 6 days after vaccination. All receptors come from a man aged 50 or older who received an inactivated influenza vaccine. The CDR3 runs from the conserved cysteine through the conserved F or W. The D gene is left open where the match is weak. Expanded clones are given a class, and other clones once, few, many or no size at all.

14	TRBV12-3/TRBV12-4	TRBJ1-1	.	few	CASSLQGGGTEAFF	TGTGCCAGCAGTTTACAAGGGGGAGGCACTGAAGCTTTCTTT
15	TRBV5-1	TRBJ1-1	TRBD1	few	CASSSTGTGGTEAFF	TGCGCCAGCAGCTCCACTGGGACAGGGGGTACTGAAGCTTTCTTT
14	TRBV7-2	TRBJ2-7	TRBD1	few	CASSSDRGLGEQYF	TGTGCCAGCAGCTCCGACAGGGGGCTGGGCGAGCAGTACTTC
16	TRBV27	TRBJ2-1	.	.	CASSLYYGRSGNEQFF	TGTGCCAGCAGTTTGTATTACGGACGAAGTGGGAATGAGCAGTTCTTC
15	TRBV5-1	TRBJ2-5	TRBD2	.	CASSLDSGIGETQYF	TGCGCCAGCAGCTTGGATAGCGGGATTGGGGAGACCCAGTACTTC
15	TRBV5-1	TRBJ2-1	.	once	CASSPGYRTDNEQFF	TGCGCCAGCAGCCCTGGGTACAGGACGGACAATGAGCAGTTCTTC
14	TRBV7-3	TRBJ2-2	.	.	CASSPLLGPGELFF	TGTGCCAGCAGCCCTCTTCTGGGGCCCGGGGAGCTGTTTTTT
17	TRBV20-1	TRBJ2-1	TRBD2	few	CSAFGLAGHSSYNEQFF	TGCAGTGCTTTCGGACTAGCGGGTCATAGCTCCTACAATGAGCAGTTCTTC
13	TRBV5-1	TRBJ1-3	.	many	CASSLGQGNTIYF	TGCGCCAGCAGCTTGGGACAGGGAAACACCATATATTTT
15	TRBV30	TRBJ2-3	.	.	CAWRTGSVLLGTQYF	TGTGCCTGGAGGACGGGGTCAGTCCTTTTAGGAACGCAGTATTTT
16	TRBV6-1	TRBJ2-3	TRBD2	few	CASSGFIAGSTDTQYF	TGTGCCAGCAGTGGGTTTATAGCGGGAAGCACAGATACGCAGTATTTT
16	TRBV4-3	TRBJ2-2	.	.	CASSQGVAGNTGELFF	TGCGCCAGCAGCCAAGGAGTGGCAGGGAACACCGGGGAGCTGTTTTTT
15	TRBV19	TRBJ2-1	TRBD1	few	CASSDRDLTWDEQFF	TGTGCCAGTAGCGACAGGGACCTGACCTGGGATGAGCAGTTCTTC
14	TRBV3-1	TRBJ2-2	.	.	CASSQGRSTGELFF	TGTGCCAGCAGCCAAGGACGTTCGACAGGGGAGCTGTTTTTT
12	TRBV25-1	TRBJ2-1	.	.	CARGDLGYEQFF	TGTGCCAGGGGGGACCTGGGGTATGAGCAGTTCTTC
13	TRBV12-3/TRBV12-4	TRBJ2-2	.	few	CASSWRYTGELFF	TGTGCCAGCAGTTGGCGGTACACCGGGGAGCTGTTTTTT
13	TRBV10-3	TRBJ2-5	.	.	CAIGERNQETQYF	TGTGCCATTGGAGAGCGGAACCAAGAGACCCAGTACTTC
16	TRBV12-3/TRBV12-4	TRBJ2-2	.	.	CASSLGQNYLTGELFF	TGTGCCAGCAGTTTAGGACAGAACTACCTAACCGGGGAGCTGTTTTTT
14	TRBV21-1	TRBJ2-3	.	.	CASSPGGRADTQYF	TGTGCCAGCAGCCCGGGGGGTCGTGCAGATACGCAGTATTTT
11	TRBV10-3	TRBJ2-5	TRBD2	.	CATGGEETQYF	TGTGCCACCGGGGGGGAAGAGACCCAGTACTTC
13	TRBV7-2	TRBJ2-7	TRBD1	few	CASSLGGTGEQYF	TGTGCCAGCAGCTTAGGCGGGACAGGAGAGCAGTACTTC
15	TRBV11-3	TRBJ2-7	.	.	CASSPGRSANYEQYF	TGTGCCAGCAGCCCAGGGCGGTCCGCTAACTACGAGCAGTACTTC
16	TRBV11-2	TRBJ1-2	TRBD1	few	CASSLGAGTGSYGYTF	TGTGCCAGCAGCTTAGGCGCCGGGACAGGGAGCTATGGCTACACCTTC
15	TRBV29-1	TRBJ2-3	TRBD1	few	CSAAGTGGVTDTQYF	TGCAGCGCAGCCGGGACAGGGGGCGTAACAGATACGCAGTATTTT
12	TRBV20-1	TRBJ1-1	.	.	CSARVSPVEDFF	TGCAGTGCTAGAGTGTCCCCGGTGGAAGATTTCTTT
16	TRBV24-1	TRBJ2-2	TRBD2	.	CATSDLLAGDTGELFF	TGTGCCACCAGTGATTTACTAGCGGGAGACACCGGGGAGCTGTTTTTT
12	TRBV6-2/TRBV6-3	TRBJ2-3	.	.	CASSYVRDTQYF	TGTGCCAGCAGTTATGTCCGGGATACGCAGTATTTT
12	TRBV28	TRBJ2-1	.	few	CASRPLLREQFF	TGTGCCAGCAGGCCCTTACTACGAGAGCAGTTCTTC
15	TRBV28	TRBJ1-2	TRBD1	.	CASTSIRDREDGYTF	TGTGCCAGCACCTCTATCCGGGACAGGGAAGATGGCTACACCTTC
15	TRBV6-2/TRBV6-3	TRBJ2-7	TRBD1	.	CASSPYRDSSYEQYF	TGTGCCAGCAGCCCATACCGGGACAGTTCCTACGAGCAGTACTTC